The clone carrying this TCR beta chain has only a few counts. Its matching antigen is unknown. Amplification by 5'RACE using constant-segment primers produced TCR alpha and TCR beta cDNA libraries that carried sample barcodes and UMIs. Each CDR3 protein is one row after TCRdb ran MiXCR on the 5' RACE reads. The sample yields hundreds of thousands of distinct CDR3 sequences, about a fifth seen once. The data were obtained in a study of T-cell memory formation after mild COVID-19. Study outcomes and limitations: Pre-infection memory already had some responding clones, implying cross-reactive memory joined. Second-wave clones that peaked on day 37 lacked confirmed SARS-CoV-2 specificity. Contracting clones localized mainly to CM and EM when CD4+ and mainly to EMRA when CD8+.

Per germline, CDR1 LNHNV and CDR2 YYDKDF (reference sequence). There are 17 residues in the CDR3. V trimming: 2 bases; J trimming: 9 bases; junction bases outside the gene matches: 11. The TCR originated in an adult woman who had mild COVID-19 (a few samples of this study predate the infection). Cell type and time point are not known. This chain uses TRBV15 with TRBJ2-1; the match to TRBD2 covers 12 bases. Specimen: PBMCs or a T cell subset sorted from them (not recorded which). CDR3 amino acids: CATSRRLAGGPSSEQFF. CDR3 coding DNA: TGTGCCACCAGCAGACGGCTAGCGGGGGGGCCTAGTAGTGAGCAGTTCTTC.